Detailed here is one T cell receptor beta chain. What it binds is unknown. V was pared by 7 bases and J by 5 bases, with 15 bases between. CDR3 length: 15 residues. Germline-derived CDR1 and CDR2 are MNHEY and SVGAGI. For sorted subsets, 150 to 250 ng DNA per replicate equaled tens of thousands of T cell genomes. Produced via immunoSEQ multiplex PCR; TCRdb's table is partial and in-frame only. The profile shows roughly 2 million clones, 95% of them singletons. The data are from a study of shared clonotypes between healthy human individuals. Study outcomes and limitations: The study found roughly 5% of naive CD4 clonotypes shared across four donors.

Source material: naive CD4+ T cells sorted from blood. Documented subset: CD45RA+ positively selected. This chain connects TRBV6-5 to TRBJ1-6; D remains ambiguous. This clonotype was sampled from a man aged 18-30 years in good health. The CDR3 region is CASTQGRLDNSPLHF. CDR3 DNA sequence: TGTGCCAGCACCCAAGGCAGGCTTGATAATTCACCCCTCCACTTT.